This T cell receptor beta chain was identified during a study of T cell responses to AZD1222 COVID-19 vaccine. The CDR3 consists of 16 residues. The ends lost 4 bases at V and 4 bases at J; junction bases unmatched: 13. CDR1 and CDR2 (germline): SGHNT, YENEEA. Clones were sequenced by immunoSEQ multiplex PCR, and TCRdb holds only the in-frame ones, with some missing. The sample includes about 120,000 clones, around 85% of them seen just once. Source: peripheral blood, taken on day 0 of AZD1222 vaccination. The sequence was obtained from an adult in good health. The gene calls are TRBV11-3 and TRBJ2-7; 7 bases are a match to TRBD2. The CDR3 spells CASSSPGASGRYEQYF. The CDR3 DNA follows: TGTGCCAGCAGCTCCCCCGGGGCTAGCGGTAGATACGAGCAGTACTTC.